This T cell receptor beta chain came from a study of response to subunit inactivated influenza vaccine. General study findings and limits: Few new T cells, the authors suggested, are recruited by each seasonal influenza vaccination.

TCRdb itself ran the RT-PCR reads through MiXCR, one entry per CDR3 protein. The sample records some 850,000 distinct CDR3 sequences, less than 20% being singletons. This clonotype was detected a few times. The target antigen is unknown. CDR3 length equals 15 residues. Trimming shortened V by 6 bases and J by 6 bases, and 20 bases separated the two germline ends. CDR1 is SGHTA, CDR2 FQGNSA, per germline. The V and J genes are TRBV7-2 and TRBJ1-1, with D tentatively TRBD1 (6 bases). The sequence derives from a man between 45 and 60 years old who received an inactivated influenza vaccine. The material was PBMCs from blood, obtained more than 4 days after vaccination. The CDR3, as DNA: TGTGCCAGCAGTTCCTGGGAAGGGGGTACCGCTGAAGCTTTCTTT. Protein: CASSSWEGGTAEAFF.